The 19 T cell receptor beta chains below come from one sample, sequenced in a study of blood T cells in healthy people across ages. With a J-beta primer mix and a sample-barcoded 5' primer, a second PCR ran about 7 to 12 cycles. TCRdb re-called the 5' RACE reads with MiXCR, one entry per CDR3 protein. The repertoire includes roughly 1,500,000 distinct CDR3 sequences, around 39% of them detected once, and 7% to 9.5% sits in the top ten. Specimen: blood. The receptors were gathered from a woman aged 18-29 years in good health.

A few counts support this clonotype. The chain joins TRBV11-2 to TRBJ2-7; 7 positions match TRBD1. This CDR3 is 16 amino acids long. CDR1 and CDR2 (germline): SGHAT, FQNNGV. The V segment lost 4 bases and the J segment 4 bases; nucleotides outside the gene matches: 13. This CDR3 reads CASSSRKGGWLYEQYF. The DNA for the CDR3 is TGTGCCAGCAGCTCCCGGAAAGGGGGCTGGTTATACGAGCAGTACTTC.

This clonotype was detected only a few times. This chain joins TRBV5-1 and TRBJ2-1; 9 bases agree with TRBD1. The germline CDR1 and CDR2 sequences are SGHRS and YFSETQ. The CDR3 sequence is 18 residues long. With 0 bases clipped from V and 2 bases from J, the junction kept 9 bases outside the gene matches. The CDR3 DNA reads as TGCGCCAGCAGCTTGGGCCCCCGGGACAGGGTCACCTACAATGAGCAGTTCTTC. Translating gives CASSLGPRDRVTYNEQFF.

The chain links TRBV29-1 to TRBJ1-5, with D possibly TRBD1 on 5 matching bases. The CDR3 has 13 amino acids. V was trimmed by 7 bases and J by 7 bases, leaving 17 bases between them. From germline, CDR1 is SQVTM and CDR2 ANQGSEA. The DNA of the CDR3 is TGCAGCGCACGGAGAGGAGAGGGGCAGCCCCAGCATTTT. This codes for CSARRGEGQPQHF.

The genes are TRBV7-2 and TRBJ2-5; 9 bases are shared with TRBD2. J gave up 4 bases and V 5 bases, and 8 bases lay outside the gene matches. The CDR3 runs 15 residues. CDR1 and CDR2 from the germline V gene are SGHTA and FQGNSA. In DNA form, the CDR3 reads TGTGCCAGCAGCCCCCGGCGGGAGGGCCGAGAGACCCAGTACTTC. Translating gives CASSPRREGRETQYF.

This chain links TRBV20-1 with TRBJ1-5; D is perhaps TRBD1 (6 bases). The CDR3 spans 16 residues. The germline V and J ends were trimmed by 0 bases and 11 bases, with 23 bases remaining between them. Germline V lookup: CDR1 DFQATT, CDR2 SNEGSKA (reference sequence). As DNA, the CDR3 is TGCAGTGCTAGAGAGAAGATAGGGACACGGTCTGGGTCCCAGCATTTT. Translated, it gives CSAREKIGTRSGSQHF.

This rearrangement joins TRBV14 to TRBJ2-1; 8 nucleotides line up with TRBD2. The CDR3 has 16 amino acids. The germline CDR1 and CDR2 sequences are SGHDN and FVKESK. V was pared by 1 base and J by 4 bases, with 6 bases of the junction left unmatched. The CDR3 bases are TGTGCCAGCAGCCAAGCTCAAGCGGGAGCTTACAATGAGCAGTTCTTC. It yields the protein CASSQAQAGAYNEQFF.

The chain combines TRBV5-1 with TRBJ2-5, with 9 bases lining up with TRBD2. Trimming cost V 0 bases and J 1 base; bases outside gene matches: 4. Germline assignment: CDR1 SGHRS and CDR2 YFSETQ. This CDR3 is built from 16 residues. The CDR3 reads CASSLGRSGGQETQYF. DNA of the CDR3: TGCGCCAGCAGCTTGGGACGTAGCGGGGGCCAAGAGACCCAGTACTTC.

The chain links TRBV12-3 or TRBV12-4 to TRBJ2-1; D possibly corresponds to TRBD1 (6 bases). CDR3 length: 14 residues. Between the trimmed V and J ends, which lost 6 bases and 4 bases, there was a span of 13 bases. The CDR3 bases are TGTGCCAGCAGGGGGGCCCCCTCATACAATGAGCAGTTCTTC. Translated, it gives CASRGAPSYNEQFF.

The chain is built from TRBV7-9 and TRBJ1-5; no clear D gene. V gave up 2 bases and J gave up 7 bases, with 9 bases separating them. Germline CDR1 SEHNR, CDR2 FQNEAQ (reference sequence). This CDR3 has 13 amino acids. The CDR3 sequence: CASSLNGEQPQHF. CDR3 in DNA: TGTGCCAGCAGCTTAAACGGAGAACAGCCCCAGCATTTT.

In this sample, this clonotype turned up a few times. J is TRBJ1-4 and V is TRBV20-1; no reliable D call. CDR1 is DFQATT and CDR2 is SNEGSKA in the germline V gene (reference sequence). Trimming left V 0 bases short and J 2 bases short, with 16 bases between. CDR3 length equals 17 residues. The CDR3 bases are TGCAGTGCTAGAGATGACGTGGCGGGCTGGACTAATGAAAAACTGTTTTTT. It translates to CSARDDVAGWTNEKLFF.

The chain couples TRBV5-1 to TRBJ1-5, with 7 nucleotides matching TRBD1. The CDR3 has 13 amino acids. CDR1 and CDR2 from the germline V gene are SGHRS and YFSETQ. V shed 6 bases and J 11 bases; nucleotides not matched to a gene: 11. CDR3 nucleotides: TGCGCCAGCAAGGGGGCGGACGAGGAAGCCCAGCATTTT. Its translation is CASKGADEEAQHF. Based on the CDR3 plus reference TRBV5-1 and TRBJ1-5, the full variable domain is KAGVTQTPRYLIKTRGQQVTLSCSPISGHRSVSWYQQTPGQGLQFLFEYFSETQRNKGNFPGRFSGRQFSNSRSEMNVSTLELGDSALYLCASKGADEEAQHFGDGTRLSIL.

The table lists this clonotype with many counts. The chain carries TRBV4-1 and TRBJ1-2; a weak D match, TRBD1 (6 bases). Germline CDR1 and CDR2: MGHRA and YSYEKL. The V gene lost 1 base and the J gene lost 3 bases, with 18 bases spanning the gap. This CDR3 has 17 residues. CDR3: CASSQVLGRQADYGYTF. In nucleotides, the CDR3 is TGCGCCAGCAGCCAAGTACTGGGACGACAGGCTGACTATGGCTACACCTTC.

This clonotype was counted a few times. The chain combines TRBV11-1 with TRBJ2-5; D not certain. V was shortened by 5 bases and J by 0 bases, with 10 bases between the two germline ends. Per germline, CDR1 SGHAT and CDR2 FQDESV (reference sequence). This CDR3 region has 14 residues. Written as DNA, the CDR3 is TGTGCCAGCAGCATAGGACCGTACCAAGAGACCCAGTACTTC. Residues: CASSIGPYQETQYF.

This clonotype came up once. This rearrangement joins TRBV28 to TRBJ2-3; 8 nucleotides align to TRBD1. After removal of 4 bases from V and 3 bases from J, the junction contained 3 bases not matched to a gene. The CDR3 runs 14 residues. From germline, CDR1 is MDHEN and CDR2 SYDVKM. DNA for the CDR3: TGTGCCAGCAGTTACAACAGGGGGACAGATACGCAGTATTTT. It specifies CASSYNRGTDTQYF.

This clonotype was observed a handful of times. The genes are TRBV6-5 and TRBJ2-7; the match to TRBD2 covers 11 bases. The V gene end was trimmed by 2 bases and the J gene end by 0 bases; junction bases not matched to a gene: 6. The CDR3 loop spans 17 amino acids. Germline CDR1 reads MNHEY; CDR2 reads SVGAGI. CDR3 loop: CASSYTRGLADSYEQYF. CDR3 nucleotides: TGTGCCAGCAGTTACACCCGGGGACTAGCGGACTCCTACGAGCAGTACTTC.

The V call is TRBV15, the J call TRBJ2-5; TRBD2 agrees at 10 bases. This CDR3 is built from 15 residues. V lost 5 bases, J lost 11 bases, and 14 bases stayed unmatched. CDR1 and CDR2 (germline): LNHNV, YYDKDF (reference sequence). The CDR3 loop reads CATSSRTSGPWEQYF. CDR3 coding DNA: TGTGCCACCAGCTCACGGACTAGCGGACCCTGGGAGCAGTACTTC. The full variable domain, with the rest looked up from reference TRBV15 and TRBJ2-5, is DAMVIQNPRYQVTQFGKPVTLSCSQTLNHNVMYWYQQKSSQAPKLLFHYYDKDFNNEADTPDNFQSRRPNTSFCFLDIRSPGLGDTAMYLCATSSRTSGPWEQYFGPGTRLLVL.

Comment on this clonotype: It may be a read error: a sequence one base away is much more abundant. The V call is TRBV4-1, the J call TRBJ2-5; 7 bases are shared with TRBD2. The trim removed 0 bases at V and 1 base at J, leaving 2 bases unmatched. The germline V gene has CDR1 MGHRA and CDR2 YSYEKL. The CDR3 runs to 15 residues. In DNA form, the CDR3 reads TGCGCCAGCAGCCAAGAGCGGGAGTTCCAAGAGACCCAGTACTTC. The encoded protein is CASSQEREFQETQYF.

Only a few counts were recorded for this clonotype. V usage is TRBV5-1 and J usage is TRBJ1-4; D is unclear. The CDR3 is 17 residues long. V lost 0 bases and J lost 3, with 15 bases in between. In germline, CDR1 is SGHRS, CDR2 YFSETQ. The CDR3 reads CASSLDLFGVANEKLFF. In DNA form, the CDR3 reads TGCGCCAGCAGCTTGGATTTGTTCGGGGTAGCTAATGAAAAACTGTTTTTT.

J is TRBJ2-5 and V is TRBV27, with a weak D call TRBD2 (6 bases). Between the trimmed V and J ends, which lost 6 bases and 2 bases, there was a span of 10 bases. CDR1 MNHEY and CDR2 SMNVEV come from the germline V gene (reference sequence). The CDR3 is made up of 13 amino acids. CDR3 protein: CASSIRGQETQYF. The CDR3 DNA sequence: TGTGCCAGCAGCATACGGGGGCAAGAGACCCAGTACTTC.